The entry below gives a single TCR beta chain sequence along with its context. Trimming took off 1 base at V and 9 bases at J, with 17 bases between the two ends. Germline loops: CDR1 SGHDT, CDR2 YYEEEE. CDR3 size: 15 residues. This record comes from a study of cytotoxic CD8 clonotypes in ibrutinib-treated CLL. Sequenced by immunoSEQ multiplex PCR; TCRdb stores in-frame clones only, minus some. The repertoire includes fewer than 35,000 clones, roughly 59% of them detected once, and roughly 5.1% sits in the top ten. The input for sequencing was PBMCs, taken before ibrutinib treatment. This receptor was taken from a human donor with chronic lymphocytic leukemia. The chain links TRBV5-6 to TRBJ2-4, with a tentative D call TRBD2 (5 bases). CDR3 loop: CASSLTRTGGGIQYF. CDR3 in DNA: TGTGCCAGCAGCTTGACCCGAACCGGCGGAGGCATTCAGTACTTC. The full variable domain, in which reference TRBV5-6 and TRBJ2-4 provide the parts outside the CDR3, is DAGVTQSPTHLIKTRGQQVTLRCSPKSGHDTVSWYQQALGQGPQFIFQYYEEEERQRGNFPDRFSGHQFPNYSSELNVNALLLGDSALYLCASSLTRTGGGIQYFGAGTRLSVL.